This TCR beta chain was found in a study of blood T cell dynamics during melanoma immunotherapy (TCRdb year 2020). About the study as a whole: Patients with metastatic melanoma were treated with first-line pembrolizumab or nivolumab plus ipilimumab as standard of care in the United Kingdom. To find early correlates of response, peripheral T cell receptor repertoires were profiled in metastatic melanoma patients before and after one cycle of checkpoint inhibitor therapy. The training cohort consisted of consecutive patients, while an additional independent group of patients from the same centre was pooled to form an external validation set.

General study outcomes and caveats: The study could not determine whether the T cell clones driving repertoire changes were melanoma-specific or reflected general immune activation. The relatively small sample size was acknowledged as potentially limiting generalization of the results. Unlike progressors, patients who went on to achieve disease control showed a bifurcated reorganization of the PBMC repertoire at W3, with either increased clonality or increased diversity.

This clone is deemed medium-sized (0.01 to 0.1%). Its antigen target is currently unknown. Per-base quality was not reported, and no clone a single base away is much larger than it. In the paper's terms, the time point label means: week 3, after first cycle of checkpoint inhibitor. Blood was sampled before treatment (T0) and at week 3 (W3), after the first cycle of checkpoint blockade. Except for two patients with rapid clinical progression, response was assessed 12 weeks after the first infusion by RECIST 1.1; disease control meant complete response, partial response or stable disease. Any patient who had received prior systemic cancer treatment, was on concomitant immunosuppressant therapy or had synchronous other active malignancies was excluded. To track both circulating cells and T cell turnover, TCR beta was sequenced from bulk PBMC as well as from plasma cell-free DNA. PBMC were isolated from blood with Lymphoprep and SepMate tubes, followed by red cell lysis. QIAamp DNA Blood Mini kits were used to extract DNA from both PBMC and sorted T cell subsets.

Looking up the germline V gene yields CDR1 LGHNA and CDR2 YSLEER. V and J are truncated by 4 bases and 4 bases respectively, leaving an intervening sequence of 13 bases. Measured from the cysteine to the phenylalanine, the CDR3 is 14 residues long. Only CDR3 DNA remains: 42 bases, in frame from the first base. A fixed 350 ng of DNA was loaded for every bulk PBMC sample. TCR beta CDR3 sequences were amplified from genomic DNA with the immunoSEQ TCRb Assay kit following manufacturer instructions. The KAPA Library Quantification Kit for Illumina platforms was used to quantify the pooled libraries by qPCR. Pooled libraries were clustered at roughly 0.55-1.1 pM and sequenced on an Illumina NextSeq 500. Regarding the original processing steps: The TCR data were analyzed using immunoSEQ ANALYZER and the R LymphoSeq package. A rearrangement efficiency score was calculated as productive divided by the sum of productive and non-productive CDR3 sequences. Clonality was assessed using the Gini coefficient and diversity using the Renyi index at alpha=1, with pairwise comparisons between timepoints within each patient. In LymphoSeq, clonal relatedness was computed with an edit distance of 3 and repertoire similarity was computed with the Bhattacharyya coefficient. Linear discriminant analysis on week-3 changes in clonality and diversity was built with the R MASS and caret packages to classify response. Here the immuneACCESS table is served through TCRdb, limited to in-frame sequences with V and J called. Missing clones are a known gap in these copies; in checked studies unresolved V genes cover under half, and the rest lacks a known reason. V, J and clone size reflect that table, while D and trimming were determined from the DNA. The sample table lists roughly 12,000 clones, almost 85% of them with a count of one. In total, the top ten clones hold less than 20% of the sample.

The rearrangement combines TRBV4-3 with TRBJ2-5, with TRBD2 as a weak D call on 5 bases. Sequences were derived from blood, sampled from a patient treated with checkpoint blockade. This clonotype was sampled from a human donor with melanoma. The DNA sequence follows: TGCGCCAGCAGCCCTACCGTGGGGAGAGAGACCCAGTACTTC. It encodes CASSPTVGRETQYF.